This entry lists 20 T cell receptor beta chains sequenced from one sample in a study of regulatory T cells in long-lasting Graves disease. Time point defined: newly diagnosed GD, antithyroid drugs for less than 3 months. The TCR library was made from RNA extracted from PBMCs. Sequencing libraries for TCR beta were prepared with iRepertoire HTBI primers and Arm-PCR of CDR3 regions. TCRdb passed the multiplex PCR reads through MiXCR, listing each CDR3 protein once. Found here are hundreds of thousands of distinct CDR3 sequences, around 12% of them singletons; the top ten hold roughly 9.3%. These same records also appear under a second study, on T cells in Graves' hyperthyroidism and ophthalmopathy.

The sequencing used peripheral blood mononuclear cells (PBMCs), collected at new diagnosis, from a patient treated with antithyroid drugs. The receptors shown here come from a woman aged 25 to 39 with Graves disease.

CDR3 nucleotide sequence: TGCAGTGCTACGAGGAGTCTGTTCAATGAGCAGTTCTTC. This codes for CSATRSLFNEQFF. V gene TRBV20-1 combines with J gene TRBJ2-1; D gene uncertain. Trimming stripped 4 bases from V and 6 bases from J, with 13 bases between. Looked up from germline, CDR1 is DFQATT and CDR2 is SNEGSKA (reference sequence). CDR3 size: 13 residues.

The J gene is TRBJ1-2, the V gene TRBV7-9; D not certain. Trimming left V 2 bases short and J 5 bases short, with 15 bases between. This CDR3 is 15 amino acids long. CDR1 and CDR2 (germline): SEHNR, FQNEAQ (reference sequence). Here the CDR3 reads CASSLSPRGFYGYTF. DNA for the CDR3: TGTGCCAGCAGCTTAAGCCCTCGGGGTTTTTATGGCTACACCTTC.

This clonotype showed up many times. The chain employs TRBV6-1 and TRBJ2-1; the match to TRBD2 covers 16 bases. The CDR3 runs 20 residues. V trimming: 10 bases; J trimming: 4 bases; junction bases outside the gene matches: 19. CDR1 MNHNS and CDR2 SASEGT come from the germline V gene. The CDR3 DNA is TGTGCCACCAGAAACACAGGGACTAGCGGGAGGGCCATTAGGTACAATGAGCAGTTCTTC. It codes for CATRNTGTSGRAIRYNEQFF.

This clonotype was found many times. The chain has TRBV30 and TRBJ1-1; tentatively, D is TRBD1 (5 bases). The CDR3 sequence is 12 residues long. The germline V and J ends were trimmed by 1 base and 4 bases, with 7 bases remaining between them. Looked up from germline, CDR1 is GTSNPN and CDR2 is SVGIG (reference sequence). The CDR3 nucleotides read TGTGCCTGGAGTGAGGGGATCACTGAAGCTTTCTTT. Translating it yields CAWSEGITEAFF.

This clonotype came up many times. In nucleotides, the CDR3 is TGTGCCAGCAGTCATACAGGGAGGGTCGCTAAAGCTTTCTTT. Translation: CASSHTGRVAKAFF. The J gene is TRBJ1-1, the V gene TRBV12-3 or TRBV12-4; perhaps TRBD1 as D (6 bases). The CDR3 consists of 14 residues. Trimming stripped 5 bases from V and 9 bases from J, with 19 bases between.

This clonotype was detected ten times or more. This rearrangement joins TRBV10-3 to TRBJ1-1; TRBD1 might be the D (6 bases). Trimming left V 3 bases short and J 12 bases short, with 14 bases between. There are 12 residues in the CDR3. CDR1 is ENHRY and CDR2 is SYGVKD in the germline V gene. CDR3 sequence reads: CAISENRETSFF. Written as DNA, the CDR3 is TGTGCCATCAGTGAAAACAGGGAGACATCTTTCTTT.

This clonotype was picked up many times. J is TRBJ1-5 and V is TRBV3-1; D ambiguous. Germline V CDR1 and CDR2: LGHDT, YNNKEL (reference sequence). The length of the CDR3 is 13 residues. The V end lost 3 bases, the J end lost 5 bases, and 8 bases lay between the germline ends. This CDR3 reads CASSHHTDQPQHF. The DNA of the CDR3 is TGTGCCAGCAGCCACCACACCGATCAGCCCCAGCATTTT.

At least ten counts were recorded for this clonotype. The rearrangement links TRBV9 to TRBJ2-3, with TRBD2 matching 15 bases. There are 19 residues in the CDR3. V lost 1 base to trimming and J lost 6 bases; unmatched junction nucleotides: 12. Germline-derived CDR1 and CDR2 are SGDLS and YYNGEE. In DNA form, the CDR3 reads TGTGCCAGCAGCGTACGGGGGTCCCCGGGACTAGCGGGAGGTGATACGCAGTATTTT. This sequence encodes CASSVRGSPGLAGGDTQYF.

This clonotype was seen many times. CDR3 loop: CASSARVGTWTGELFF. CDR3 DNA sequence: TGTGCCAGCAGCGCCCGAGTGGGAACGTGGACCGGGGAGCTGTTTTTT. The chain uses TRBV11-2 and TRBJ2-2; D gene uncertain. Trimming shortened V by 5 bases and J by 5 bases, and 18 bases separated the two germline ends. CDR1 and CDR2 from the germline V gene are SGHAT and FQNNGV. This CDR3 is built from 16 residues.

This clonotype was observed at least ten times. The genes are TRBV18 and TRBJ2-5; D unclear. V was clipped by 2 bases and J by 0 bases, with 4 bases between them. Germline assignment: CDR1 KGHSH and CDR2 LQKENI. CDR3 size: 13 residues. The CDR3 loop is CASSPGYQETQYF. The CDR3 region has the DNA TGTGCCAGCTCACCAGGGTACCAAGAGACCCAGTACTTC.

Of note for this clonotype: A read error may produce the germline difference seen at one junction end. The V and J genes are TRBV30 and TRBJ1-1; 11 positions match TRBD1. Germline V gives CDR1 GTSNPN, CDR2 SVGIG (reference sequence). The CDR3 consists of 15 residues. CDR3: CAWSVGRTGGTETFF. CDR3 coding DNA: TGTGCCTGGAGTGTGGGGAGGACAGGGGGCACTGAAACTTTCTTT.

The chain joins TRBV6-5 to TRBJ2-5, with 7 nucleotides matching TRBD2. The better agreement between TRBJ2-1 and the DNA end casts doubt on the J call. CDR1 is MNHEY and CDR2 is SVGAGI in the germline V gene. This CDR3 spans 14 amino acids. The CDR3: CASSSPWGGNEQFF. For the CDR3, the DNA is TGTGCCAGCAGTTCCCCCTGGGGGGGCAATGAGCAGTTCTTC.

This clonotype came up many times. This chain uses TRBV6-2 or TRBV6-3 with TRBJ2-1; D unclear. V gave up 3 bases and J gave up 6 bases, with 6 bases separating them. In germline, CDR1 is MNHEY, CDR2 SVGEGT. The CDR3 sequence is 12 residues long. The CDR3 DNA reads as TGTGCCAGCAGTTATTGGGGCAATGAGCAGTTCTTC. Translated, it gives CASSYWGNEQFF.

This clonotype was found a few times. This chain connects TRBV6-1 to TRBJ2-2, with D possibly called TRBD1 or TRBD2 (6 bases each). Germline CDR1 MNHNS, CDR2 SASEGT. The CDR3 spans 14 residues. Trimming pared 7 bases from V and 3 bases from J, leaving 12 bases between. The CDR3 sequence: CASNWGAHTGELFF. The CDR3 bases are TGTGCCAGCAATTGGGGGGCTCACACCGGGGAGCTGTTTTTT.

This clonotype was observed at least ten times. The chain couples TRBV29-1 to TRBJ1-1, with D maybe TRBD1 (6 bases). The V gene's germline CDR1 is SQVTM and CDR2 ANQGSEA. The CDR3 covers 12 residues. With 3 bases removed from V and 6 bases from J, the gap between germline ends came to 11 bases. The CDR3 protein is CSVERGYPEAFF. In DNA, the CDR3 is TGCAGCGTTGAGAGGGGGTACCCTGAAGCTTTCTTT.

This clonotype has ten or more counts. J is TRBJ1-2 and V is TRBV5-1; D gene unclear. V lost 3 bases to trimming and J lost 0 bases, with 18 bases between them. CDR1 is SGHRS, CDR2 YFSETQ, per germline. The CDR3 runs 17 residues. The CDR3 DNA is TGCGCCAGCAGCTCGGGCTATGGTGTAGGAGCTAACTATGGCTACACCTTC. The encoded protein is CASSSGYGVGANYGYTF.

In its sample, this clonotype was seen a few times. This sequence joins TRBV20-1 and TRBJ1-1; perhaps TRBD1 as D (6 bases). Germline CDR1 is DFQATT and CDR2 is SNEGSKA (reference sequence). The CDR3 has 13 residues. Deletions cut 3 bases from V and 4 bases from J, with 12 bases between. Here the CDR3 reads CSASRGFGTEAFF. The CDR3 nucleotides are TGCAGTGCTAGCAGGGGTTTTGGCACTGAAGCTTTCTTT.

The genes are TRBV20-1 and TRBJ1-1; D gene ambiguous. The V gene lost 3 bases and the J gene lost 0 bases, with 5 bases spanning the gap. CDR1 and CDR2 from the germline V gene are DFQATT and SNEGSKA (reference sequence). The CDR3 totals 12 residues. The CDR3 bases are TGCAGTGCTAGGTACATGAACACTGAAGCTTTCTTT. It translates to CSARYMNTEAFF.

This clonotype occurred many times. This chain links TRBV5-1 with TRBJ2-1, with 7 bases fitting TRBD1. Germline CDR1 and CDR2: SGHRS and YFSETQ. With V trimmed by 7 bases and J by 6 bases, 4 bases remained unmatched. This CDR3 has 12 amino acids. This CDR3 is CASRTGLNEQFF. CDR3 nucleotide sequence: TGCGCCAGCCGGACAGGCCTCAATGAGCAGTTCTTC.

The V and J genes are TRBV6-5 and TRBJ2-2, with TRBD1 identical over 7 bases. CDR3 length: 15 residues. The V gene's germline CDR1 is MNHEY and CDR2 SVGAGI. The ends lost 2 bases at V and 4 bases at J; junction bases unmatched: 4. CDR3 nucleotides: TGTGCCAGCAGTTACCGGACAGGTCGCACCGGGGAGCTGTTTTTT. It encodes CASSYRTGRTGELFF.